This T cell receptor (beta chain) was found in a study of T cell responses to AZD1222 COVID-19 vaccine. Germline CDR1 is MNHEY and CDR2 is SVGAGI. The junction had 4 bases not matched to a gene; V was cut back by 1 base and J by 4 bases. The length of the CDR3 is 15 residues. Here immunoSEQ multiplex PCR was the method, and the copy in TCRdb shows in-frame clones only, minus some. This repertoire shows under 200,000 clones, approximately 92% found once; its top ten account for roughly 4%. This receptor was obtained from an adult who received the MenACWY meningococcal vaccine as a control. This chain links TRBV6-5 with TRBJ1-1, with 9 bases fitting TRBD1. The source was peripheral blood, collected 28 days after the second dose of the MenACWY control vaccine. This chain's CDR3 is CASSYFGQGLTEAFF. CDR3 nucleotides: TGTGCCAGCAGTTACTTTGGACAGGGGCTCACTGAAGCTTTCTTT.